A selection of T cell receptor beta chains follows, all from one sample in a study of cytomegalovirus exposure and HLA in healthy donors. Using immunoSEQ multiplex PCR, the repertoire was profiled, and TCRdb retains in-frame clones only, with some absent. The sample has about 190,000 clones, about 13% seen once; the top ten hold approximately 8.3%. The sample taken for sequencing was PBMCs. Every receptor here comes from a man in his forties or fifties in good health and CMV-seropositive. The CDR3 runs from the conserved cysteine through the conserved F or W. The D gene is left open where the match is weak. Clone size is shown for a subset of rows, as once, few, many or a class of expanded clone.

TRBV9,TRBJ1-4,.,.,CASSHFEGGGTANEKLFF,TGTGCCAGCAGCCATTTCGAGGGGGGGGGCACAGCTAATGAAAAACTGTTTTTT
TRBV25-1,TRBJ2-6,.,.,CASSKQNSGANVLTF,TGTGCCAGCAGTAAACAGAACTCTGGGGCCAACGTCCTGACTTTC
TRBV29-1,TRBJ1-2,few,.,CSVEDRTDYGYTF,TGCAGCGTTGAAGACCGGACAGATTATGGCTACACCTTC
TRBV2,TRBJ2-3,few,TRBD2,CASSDPGLAGTQYF,TGTGCCAGCAGTGATCCGGGACTAGCTGGTACGCAGTATTTT
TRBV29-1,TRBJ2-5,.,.,CSVEDLSGLEETQYF,TGCAGCGTTGAAGATCTTAGCGGACTCGAAGAGACCCAGTACTTC
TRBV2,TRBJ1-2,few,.,CASRAFLDSYGYTF,TGTGCCAGCAGGGCCTTCCTGGACAGTTATGGCTACACCTTC
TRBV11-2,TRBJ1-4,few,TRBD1,CASSTLRTGLILGNENLFF,TGTGCCAGCAGCACCCTGAGGACAGGTTTAATTCTGGGAAATGAAAACCTGTTTTTT
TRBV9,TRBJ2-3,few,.,CASSVDTLGDTQYF,TGTGCCAGCAGCGTTGACACCTTGGGAGATACGCAGTATTTT
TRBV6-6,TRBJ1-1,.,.,CASSAGEAFF,TGTGCCAGCAGTGCGGGGGAAGCTTTCTTT
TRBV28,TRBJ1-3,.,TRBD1,CASCSTGASGNTIYF,TGTGCCAGCTGTTCGACAGGGGCTAGTGGAAACACCATATATTTT
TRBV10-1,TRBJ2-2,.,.,CASSGLFPGGELFF,TGCGCCAGCAGTGGCCTATTCCCGGGGGGGGAGCTGTTTTTT
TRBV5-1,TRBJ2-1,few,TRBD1,CASSFGQGVYNEQFF,TGCGCCAGCAGCTTTGGGCAGGGGGTCTACAATGAGCAGTTCTTC
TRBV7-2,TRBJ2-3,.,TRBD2,CASSGGTSGGKDTQYF,TGTGCCAGCAGCGGGGGGACTAGCGGAGGGAAGGATACGCAGTATTTT
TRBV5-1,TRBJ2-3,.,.,CASSYTGIRADTQYF,TGCGCCAGCAGTTACACCGGGATACGAGCAGATACGCAGTATTTT
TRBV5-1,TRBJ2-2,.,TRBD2,CASSLTSGGRRGPLFF,TGCGCCAGCAGCTTGACTAGCGGGGGGCGCCGGGGACCGCTGTTTTTT
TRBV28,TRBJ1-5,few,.,CASRPGGQPQHF,TGTGCCAGCAGACCCGGCGGGCAGCCCCAGCATTTT